These 22 T cell receptor beta chains were all obtained from the same sample, sequenced in a study of regulatory T cells in long-lasting Graves disease (dated by TCRdb to about 2021). Read against the paper, the sample's time point label means: persistent/refractory GD, antithyroid drugs over 5 years with positive TRAb. For both TCR sequencing and RNA sequencing, RNA was extracted from PBMCs in TRIzol. Receptors were amplified or captured by multiplex PCR. The sequencer listed for this sample is Illumina HiSeq 4000. CDR3 regions were amplified by Arm-PCR with iRepertoire HTBI primers to construct TCR beta libraries. TCRdb handled the public reads itself, with Q25 trimming in fastp and clone calling in MiXCR, and kept productive beta chains. Rows with one shared CDR3 protein collapse into an entry with the most common genes and DNA. The sample has around 460,000 distinct CDR3 sequences on record, about 20% of them singletons. The top ten constitute approximately 14% of the sample.

The sequencing here drew on peripheral blood mononuclear cells (PBMCs), taken when the disease was refractory, from a patient treated with antithyroid drugs. All receptors come from a female donor with Graves disease.

Many counts were recorded for this clonotype. The CDR3 DNA reads TGTGCCAGCAGGTCCGGTGGGGGTGGCTACACCTTC. Translating gives CASRSGGGGYTF. The rearrangement joins TRBV12-3 or TRBV12-4 to TRBJ1-2; maybe TRBD1 (5 bases). Trimming shortened V by 6 bases and J by 7 bases, and 12 bases separated the two germline ends. The CDR3 covers 12 residues.

A few counts support this clonotype. This chain uses TRBV7-9 with TRBJ2-2; D is uncertain. The V gene lost 0 bases and the J gene lost 0 bases, with 11 bases spanning the gap. This CDR3 spans 17 amino acids. Germline V lookup: CDR1 SEHNR, CDR2 FQNEAQ (reference sequence). The chain's CDR3 is CASSLAPTFANTGELFF. The CDR3 bases are TGTGCCAGCAGCTTAGCCCCTACGTTCGCGAACACCGGGGAGCTGTTTTTT.

This clonotype was picked up many times. The genes are TRBV6-1 and TRBJ1-4; D possibly corresponds to TRBD1 (5 bases). V was cut by 5 bases and J by 4 bases, with 14 bases left in between. Germline V CDR1 and CDR2: MNHNS, SASEGT. There are 15 residues in the CDR3. CDR3 residues: CASSTLGRINEKLFF. As DNA, the CDR3 is TGTGCCAGCAGTACCCTGGGGCGGATTAATGAAAAACTGTTTTTT.

This clonotype came up a few times. The chain employs TRBV9 and TRBJ1-5; tentative D call: TRBD1 (5 bases). The CDR3 has 15 residues. V lost 2 bases and J 4 bases, leaving 13 bases between the germline ends. The germline CDR1 and CDR2 sequences are SGDLS and YYNGEE. Here the CDR3 reads CASSVGDSPNQPQHF. The CDR3 DNA follows: TGTGCCAGCAGCGTTGGAGACAGTCCGAATCAGCCCCAGCATTTT.

This clonotype was picked up many times. V gene TRBV28 combines with J gene TRBJ1-4, with no clear D. The germline gives CDR1 MDHEN, CDR2 SYDVKM. The germline V and J ends were trimmed by 3 bases and 8 bases, with 16 bases remaining between them. This CDR3 is built from 15 residues. The CDR3, as DNA: TGTGCCAGCAGTTTGCCTCTAGGGTTTGGGGAAAAACTGTTTTTT. It encodes CASSLPLGFGEKLFF.

This clonotype was seen many times. The rearrangement joins TRBV11-1 to TRBJ2-2, with 8 bases identical to TRBD2. The CDR3 runs to 14 residues. V was clipped by 5 bases and J by 5 bases; unmatched bases: 4. Germline V gives CDR1 SGHAT, CDR2 FQDESV (reference sequence). The CDR3 spells CASSPRGGTGELFF. DNA of the CDR3: TGTGCCAGCAGCCCCCGGGGGGGGACCGGGGAGCTGTTTTTT.

This clonotype was found many times. DNA for the CDR3: TGTGCCAGCGGACCGGACAGGGGGTATGGTTCACCCCTCCACTTT. Its translation is CASGPDRGYGSPLHF. The J gene is TRBJ1-6, the V gene TRBV12-3 or TRBV12-4, with TRBD1 identical over 10 bases. V was clipped by 8 bases and J by 9 bases; unmatched bases: 10. There are 15 residues in the CDR3.

The V and J genes are TRBV6-1 and TRBJ2-1; D unclear. Looked up from germline, CDR1 is MNHNS and CDR2 is SASEGT. The length of the CDR3 is 14 residues. V lost 8 bases, J lost 3 bases, and 14 bases lay in between. CDR3 bases: TGTGCCAGCGGAGAGCGCAGGTACTACAATGAGCAGTTCTTC. Protein sequence: CASGERRYYNEQFF.

In its sample, this clonotype was seen once. One end of the junction varies from germline; a read error may be responsible. The chain employs TRBV6-1 and TRBJ2-3, with D unresolved. Germline V lookup: CDR1 MNHNS, CDR2 SASEGT. The CDR3 runs to 12 residues. This CDR3 is CASSPTVDTQYF. The CDR3 coding sequence is TGCGCCAGCAGCCCGACGGTGGATACGCAGTATTTT.

V usage is TRBV7-9 and J usage is TRBJ1-6; D gene unclear. Germline V gene lookup returns CDR1 SEHNR and CDR2 FQNEAQ (reference sequence). V was cut by 0 bases and J by 7 bases, with 10 bases left in between. The CDR3 has 15 residues. As DNA, the CDR3 is TGTGCCAGCAGCTTAGCCGACGGAGGCAATTCACCCCTCCACTTT. Protein sequence: CASSLADGGNSPLHF.

This clonotype was detected only a few times. The chain couples TRBV7-8 to TRBJ1-3, with D tentatively TRBD1 (5 bases). Looked up from germline, CDR1 is SGHVS and CDR2 is FQNEAQ. Trimming shortened V by 5 bases and J by 7 bases, and 12 bases separated the two germline ends. The CDR3 contains 13 residues. The CDR3 nucleotides are TGTGCCAGCAGCCAAAGACAGTGGAACACCATATATTTT. Translating it yields CASSQRQWNTIYF.

The chain uses TRBV9 and TRBJ1-1; D is uncertain. Germline V gives CDR1 SGDLS, CDR2 YYNGEE. V was clipped by 10 bases and J by 1 base, with 20 bases between them. CDR3 length equals 15 residues. CDR3 DNA sequence: TGTGCCGGCACCCCCAGGCCTGCAAGGAACACTGAAGCTTTCTTT. It codes for CAGTPRPARNTEAFF.

This clonotype was seen ten or more times. Here the CDR3 DNA reads TGTGCCAGCAGTTTATCCTTTGATAACTATGGCTACACCTTC. Protein sequence: CASSLSFDNYGYTF. This rearrangement joins TRBV27 to TRBJ1-2; D is uncertain. V lost 0 bases and J 1 base, leaving 6 bases between the germline ends. The CDR3 is 14 residues long. The germline V gene encodes CDR1 MNHEY and CDR2 SMNVEV (reference sequence).

This clonotype was seen many times. This chain connects TRBV7-2 to TRBJ1-1; weak D call: TRBD1 (5 bases). The CDR3 length is 14 residues. V was trimmed by 5 bases and J by 0 bases, leaving 10 bases between them. Germline V CDR1 and CDR2: SGHTA, FQGNSA. The CDR3 loop is CASSPQGVNTEAFF. In DNA form, the CDR3 reads TGTGCCAGCAGCCCGCAGGGTGTGAACACTGAAGCTTTCTTT.

The chain couples TRBV6-1 to TRBJ2-3, with TRBD1 matching 7 bases. This CDR3 has 14 amino acids. V dropped 6 bases and J dropped 6; count of bases not matched to a gene: 9. CDR1 is MNHNS, CDR2 SASEGT, per germline. The CDR3 nucleotides are TGTGCCAGCAGCCCCGGACAGGCGAGGGATACGCAGTATTTT. Its translation is CASSPGQARDTQYF.

The chain's CDR3 is CAWGGGGNTEAFF. Here the CDR3 DNA reads TGTGCCTGGGGAGGTGGGGGCAACACTGAAGCTTTCTTT. The V call is TRBV30, the J call TRBJ1-1; tentatively, D is TRBD1 (6 bases). The CDR3 runs to 13 residues. Germline values: CDR1 GTSNPN, CDR2 SVGIG (reference sequence). V was trimmed by 5 bases and J by 2 bases, leaving 12 bases between them.

This clonotype was counted at least ten times. The rearrangement links TRBV6-1 to TRBJ1-5, with D possibly TRBD1 on 6 matching bases. In germline, CDR1 is MNHNS, CDR2 SASEGT. V gave up 3 bases and J gave up 5 bases, with 11 bases separating them. The CDR3 covers 14 residues. The CDR3 spells CASSDTGFYQPQHF. The CDR3 bases are TGTGCCAGCAGTGACACAGGGTTTTATCAGCCCCAGCATTTT.

This chain connects TRBV7-8 to TRBJ1-5; D is perhaps TRBD1 (5 bases). Trimming pared 4 bases from V and 7 bases from J, leaving 8 bases between. This CDR3 is built from 12 residues. The germline V gene has CDR1 SGHVS and CDR2 FQNEAQ. CDR3 nucleotide sequence: TGTGCCAGCAGCTCCGGACACCAGCCCCAGCATTTT. Residues: CASSSGHQPQHF.

This clonotype occurred many times. The CDR3 bases are TGCGCCAGCGCAATCCAGGACGGGAATGAAAAACTGTTTTTT. Its protein product is CASAIQDGNEKLFF. The rearrangement uses TRBV5-1 and TRBJ1-4; D unresolved. Germline V gives CDR1 SGHRS, CDR2 YFSETQ. The CDR3 is 14 amino acids. Trimming took 7 bases from V and 5 from J, leaving 15 bases between them.

This chain connects TRBV9 to TRBJ2-1, with TRBD2 matching 12 bases. CDR1 SGDLS and CDR2 YYNGEE come from the germline V gene. The trim removed 0 bases at V and 7 bases at J, leaving 11 bases unmatched. There are 18 residues in the CDR3. CDR3 protein: CASSVEIGLAGHINEQFF. The DNA of the CDR3 is TGTGCCAGCAGCGTAGAGATAGGACTAGCGGGACATATAAATGAGCAGTTCTTC. The full variable domain, rest sourced from reference TRBV9 and TRBJ2-1, is DSGVTQTPKHLITATGQRVTLRCSPRSGDLSVYWYQQSLDQGLQFLIQYYNGEERAKGNILERFSAQQFPDLHSELNLSSLELGDSALYFCASSVEIGLAGHINEQFFGPGTRLTVL.

This clonotype came up many times. V gene TRBV27 combines with J gene TRBJ2-2; D call uncertain. V was cut by 7 bases and J by 1 base, with 10 bases left in between. The CDR3 has 14 amino acids. Germline CDR1 MNHEY, CDR2 SMNVEV (reference sequence). Here the CDR3 DNA reads TGTGCCAGCACGACTGGTGGGAACACCGGGGAGCTGTTTTTT. Amino acid sequence: CASTTGGNTGELFF.

This clonotype was seen many times. The chain has TRBV28 and TRBJ1-5; 7 bases fit TRBD1. V trimming: 7 bases; J trimming: 0 bases; junction bases outside the gene matches: 6. CDR3 length: 15 amino acids. The germline V gene encodes CDR1 MDHEN and CDR2 SYDVKM. In DNA, the CDR3 is TGTGCCAGCAACAGGGACAGCTATAGCAATCAGCCCCAGCATTTT. The encoded protein is CASNRDSYSNQPQHF.